These 19 T cell receptor beta chains originate from one sample sequenced in a study of blood T cell repertoires in COVID-19. Generated by immunoSEQ multiplex PCR, the TCRdb table keeps only in-frame clones and is missing some. The table lists hundreds of thousands of clones, 85% to 90% of them singletons. Sequencing used PBMCs or T cells enriched from blood (not recorded which). The receptors shown here come from a woman younger than 45 who had recovered from COVID-19.

This chain joins TRBV5-1 and TRBJ2-6; D possibly corresponds to TRBD1 (6 bases). Germline V gene data show CDR1 as SGHRS and CDR2 as YFSETQ. V shed 7 bases and J shed 1 base, with 12 bases lying between them. The CDR3 extends over 15 amino acids. As DNA, the CDR3 is TGCGCCAGCCGACAAACAGGGTCTGGGGCCAACGTCCTGACTTTC. It encodes CASRQTGSGANVLTF. The full variable domain, its missing parts supplied by reference TRBV5-1 and TRBJ2-6, is KAGVTQTPRYLIKTRGQQVTLSCSPISGHRSVSWYQQTPGQGLQFLFEYFSETQRNKGNFPGRFSGRQFSNSRSEMNVSTLELGDSALYLCASRQTGSGANVLTFGAGSRLTVL.

J is TRBJ2-1 and V is TRBV28, with TRBD2 matching 11 bases. In germline, CDR1 is MDHEN, CDR2 SYDVKM. The ends lost 2 bases at V and 7 bases at J; junction bases unmatched: 7. The CDR3 loop spans 16 amino acids. The CDR3 is CASSLGTSGPPNEQFF. The CDR3 DNA is TGTGCCAGCAGTTTAGGGACTAGCGGACCCCCTAATGAGCAGTTCTTC.

This clone has just one count. V and J are TRBV29-1 and TRBJ1-1; 10 bases map to TRBD1. Per germline, CDR1 SQVTM and CDR2 ANQGSEA. V lost 5 bases, J lost 5 bases, and 2 bases stayed unmatched. CDR3 size: 12 residues. The chain's CDR3 is CSVRQGATEAFF. The CDR3 nucleotides read TGCAGCGTTAGACAGGGGGCGACTGAAGCTTTCTTT. Looking up the rest from reference TRBV29-1 and TRBJ1-1 gives the full variable domain: SAVISQKPSRDICQRGTSLTIQCQVDSQVTMMFWYRQQPGQSLTLIATANQGSEATYESGFVIDKFPISRPNLTFSTLTVSNMSPEDSSIYLCSVRQGATEAFFGQGTRLTVV.

The chain has TRBV9 and TRBJ2-7; 8 bases are shared with TRBD1. This CDR3 region has 15 residues. Trimming took 0 bases from V and 7 from J; bases not matched to a gene: 9. The germline CDR1 and CDR2 sequences are SGDLS and YYNGEE. The CDR3: CASSVAGRGPGEQYF. The CDR3 DNA reads as TGTGCCAGCAGCGTAGCAGGCAGGGGGCCGGGTGAGCAGTACTTC.

This chain connects TRBV3-1 (or the pseudogene TRBV3-2) to TRBJ1-6; no clear D. V was pared by 3 bases and J by 5 bases, with 8 bases between. Germline loops: CDR1 LGHDT, CDR2 YNNKEL (reference sequence). CDR3 length: 14 residues. The DNA for the CDR3 is TGTGCCAGCAGCCACCTCGCAGATAATTCACCCCTCCACTTT. Its translation is CASSHLADNSPLHF.

The rearrangement joins TRBV20-1 to TRBJ2-7, with D tentatively TRBD2 (6 bases). The CDR3 runs to 11 residues. Germline lookup yields CDR1 DFQATT and CDR2 SNEGSKA (reference sequence). Trimming cost V 7 bases and J 6 bases, with 13 bases left between them. CDR3 amino acids: CSGSGEIEQYF. The CDR3 nucleotides read TGCAGTGGTTCGGGGGAGATCGAGCAGTACTTC.

The chain is built from TRBV27 and TRBJ2-5; 11 bases are a match to TRBD2. Trimming at V came to 3 bases and at J to 7 bases, leaving 7 bases not matched to a gene. The CDR3 loop spans 15 amino acids. Germline loops: CDR1 MNHEY, CDR2 SMNVEV (reference sequence). The CDR3 coding sequence is TGTGCCAGCAGTTTTAGCGGGAGGGGTTGGGTGACCCAGTACTTC. Its protein product is CASSFSGRGWVTQYF.

V usage is TRBV6-5 and J usage is TRBJ1-1; D gene unclear. The CDR3 spans 15 residues. CDR1 is MNHEY and CDR2 is SVGAGI in the germline V gene. The ends were cut back, 2 bases at V and 4 bases at J, with 14 bases in the middle. This CDR3 is CASSYGLGSITEAFF. Here the CDR3 DNA reads TGTGCCAGCAGTTACGGCTTGGGGAGTATCACTGAAGCTTTCTTT.

The V and J genes are TRBV9 and TRBJ2-5; tentative D call: TRBD1 (5 bases). Germline CDR1 SGDLS, CDR2 YYNGEE. The CDR3 has 14 residues. V was pared by 0 bases and J by 1 base, with 7 bases between. In DNA form, the CDR3 reads TGTGCCAGCAGCGTAGCTGGGGCCCAAGAGACCCAGTACTTC. This gives the protein CASSVAGAQETQYF.

The rearrangement joins TRBV21-1 to TRBJ2-3; TRBD1, the table's D call, lacks a check against the DNA. TRBV21-1 is listed as a pseudogene. The CDR3 consists of 16 residues. CDR3 sequence reads: CAAVPFGAASTDTQYF. CDR3 sequence (DNA): TGTGCCGCCGTACCCTTTGGGGCAGCAAGCACAGATACGCAGTATTTT.

V and J are TRBV5-1 and TRBJ2-7, with 8 bases matching TRBD2. The CDR3 is 14 residues long. Germline V CDR1 and CDR2: SGHRS, YFSETQ. The V and J ends lost 4 bases and 2 bases, in that order; junction bases with no gene match: 5. Here the CDR3 DNA reads TGCGCCAGCAGCCAGGGACTAGACCCCTACGAGCAGTACTTC. Residues: CASSQGLDPYEQYF.

The chain uses TRBV11-2 and TRBJ1-1; the D gene is possibly TRBD1 (5 bases). The CDR3 has 14 amino acids. The V end lost 6 bases, the J end lost 0 bases, and 11 bases lay between the germline ends. Germline values: CDR1 SGHAT, CDR2 FQNNGV. CDR3 in amino acids: CASRKSGMNTEAFF. CDR3 DNA: TGTGCCAGCAGAAAATCAGGGATGAACACTGAAGCTTTCTTT.

The gene calls are TRBV11-2 and TRBJ1-5; no reliable D call. V was pared by 0 bases and J by 5 bases, with 11 bases between. The germline gives CDR1 SGHAT, CDR2 FQNNGV. The CDR3 is 15 amino acids. The CDR3 loop is CASSLDWGGHQPQHF. CDR3 DNA: TGTGCCAGCAGCTTAGATTGGGGAGGACATCAGCCCCAGCATTTT.

Concerning this clone: This sample includes further DNA sequences coding for the same CDR3. J is TRBJ1-2 and V is TRBV5-4; TRBD1 matches 8 bases. Germline CDR1 is SGHNT and CDR2 is YYREEE (reference sequence). This CDR3 contains 15 residues. J lost 4 bases, V lost 2 bases, and 7 bases had no gene match. The CDR3 coding sequence is TGTGCCAGCAGCTTACAGGGGGGCTCTGGCTATGGCTACACCTTC. Protein: CASSLQGGSGYGYTF.

The sample holds one count of this clone. The gene calls are TRBV6-1 and TRBJ1-4; the match to TRBD1 covers 9 bases. The CDR3 extends over 15 amino acids. Per the germline V gene, CDR1 is MNHNS and CDR2 is SASEGT. J was trimmed by 4 bases and V by 0 bases; bases with no gene match: 0. CDR3 sequence (DNA): TGTGCCAGCAGTGAAGCGACAGGGGGTAATGAAAAACTGTTTTTT. It specifies CASSEATGGNEKLFF.

The chain recombines TRBV27 with TRBJ1-4, with D unclear. V was trimmed by 3 bases and J by 6 bases, leaving 11 bases between them. CDR3 length: 14 residues. Per the germline V gene, CDR1 is MNHEY and CDR2 is SMNVEV (reference sequence). The CDR3 spells CASSFTGMDEKLFF. Here the CDR3 DNA reads TGTGCCAGCAGTTTCACCGGGATGGATGAAAAACTGTTTTTT.

V usage is TRBV5-4 and J usage is TRBJ2-7; no reliable D call. The CDR3 totals 14 residues. Looked up from germline, CDR1 is SGHNT and CDR2 is YYREEE (reference sequence). V was shortened by 0 bases and J by 5 bases, with 12 bases between the two germline ends. CDR3 bases: TGTGCCAGCAGCTTGGCAGGTTCGAGACACGAGCAGTACTTC. Protein sequence: CASSLAGSRHEQYF.

V gene TRBV3-1 (or the pseudogene TRBV3-2) combines with J gene TRBJ2-2; perhaps TRBD1 as D (6 bases). CDR1 is LGHDT and CDR2 is YNNKEL in the germline V gene (reference sequence). V was clipped by 0 bases and J by 1 base, with 6 bases between them. The CDR3 loop spans 15 amino acids. DNA for the CDR3: TGTGCCAGCAGCCAAGAAGGGGGGAACACCGGGGAGCTGTTTTTT. This sequence encodes CASSQEGGNTGELFF.

This chain connects TRBV11-2 to TRBJ1-2; D remains unclear. The CDR3 loop spans 15 amino acids. V lost 4 bases and J lost 4, with 16 bases in between. Germline lookup yields CDR1 SGHAT and CDR2 FQNNGV. CDR3 in DNA: TGTGCCAGCAGCTCATTAAGAGGGAATATCTATGGCTACACCTTC. Translated: CASSSLRGNIYGYTF.